This note documents a single T cell receptor beta chain sequence. The antigen is unknown. The record originates from a study of T cells in Graves' hyperthyroidism and ophthalmopathy. Lactation, pregnancy, other autoimmune disease or uncontrolled infection led to exclusion of patients. Every diagnosis used clinical symptoms, serum thyroxine and TRAb, thyroid ultrasound and orbital computed tomography. General study findings and limits: Ophthalmopathy and stable hyperthyroidism were told apart by a 13 V-J model. Most thyroid clonotypes expanded above 0.001 were also detected in blood.

CDR3 size: 14 residues. Germline CDR1 reads DFQATT; CDR2 reads SNEGSKA (reference sequence). V lost 0 bases to trimming and J lost 13 bases, with 16 bases between them. Template material for amplifying TCR beta CDR3 regions consisted of RNA transcripts. TCR CDR3 underwent first-round RT-PCR with the HTBI primer set. TCRdb processed the multiplex PCR reads anew with MiXCR; each CDR3 protein has one entry. The data hold hundreds of thousands of distinct CDR3 sequences, with about half observed a single time. This clonotype was sampled from a woman younger than 30 with Graves' hyperthyroidism. The gene calls are TRBV20-1 and TRBJ1-6, with D perhaps TRBD1 (6 bases). Material for sequencing was peripheral blood or thyroid tissue (not recorded which). CDR3 DNA sequence: TGCAGTGCTAGAGATTCCGGCAGGGGAGAGCCCCTCCACTTT. This codes for CSARDSGRGEPLHF.